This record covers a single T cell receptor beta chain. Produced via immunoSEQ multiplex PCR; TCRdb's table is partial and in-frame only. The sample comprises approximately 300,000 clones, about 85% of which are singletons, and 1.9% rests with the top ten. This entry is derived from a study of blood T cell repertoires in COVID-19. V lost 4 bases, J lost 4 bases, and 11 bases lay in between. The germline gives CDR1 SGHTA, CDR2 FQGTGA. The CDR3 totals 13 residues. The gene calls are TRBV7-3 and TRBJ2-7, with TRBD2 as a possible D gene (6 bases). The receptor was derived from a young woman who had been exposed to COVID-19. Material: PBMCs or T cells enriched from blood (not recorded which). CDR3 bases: TGTGCCAGCAGCTCGATGGGGGGATACGAGCAGTACTTC. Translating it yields CASSSMGGYEQYF. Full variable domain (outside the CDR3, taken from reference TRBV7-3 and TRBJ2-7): GAGVSQTPSNKVTEKGKYVELRCDPISGHTALYWYRQSLGQGPEFLIYFQGTGAADDSGLPNDRFFAVRPEGSVSTLKIQRTERGDSAVYLCASSSMGGYEQYFGPGTRLTVT.